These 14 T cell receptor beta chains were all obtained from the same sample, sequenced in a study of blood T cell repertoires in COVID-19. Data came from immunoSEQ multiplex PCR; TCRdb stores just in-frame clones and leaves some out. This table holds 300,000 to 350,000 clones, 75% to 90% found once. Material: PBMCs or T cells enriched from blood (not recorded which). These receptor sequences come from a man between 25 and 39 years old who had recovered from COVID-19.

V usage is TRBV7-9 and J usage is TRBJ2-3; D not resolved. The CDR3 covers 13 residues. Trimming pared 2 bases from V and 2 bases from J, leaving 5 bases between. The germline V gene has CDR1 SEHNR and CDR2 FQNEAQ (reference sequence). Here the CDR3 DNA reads TGTGCCAGCAGCTTATACTCCACAGATACGCAGTATTTT. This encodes CASSLYSTDTQYF.

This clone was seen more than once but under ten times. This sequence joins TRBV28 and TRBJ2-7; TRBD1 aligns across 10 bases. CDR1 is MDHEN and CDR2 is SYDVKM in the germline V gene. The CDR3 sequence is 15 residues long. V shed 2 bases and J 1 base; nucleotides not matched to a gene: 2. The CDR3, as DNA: TGTGCCAGCAGTTTAACGGGACAGGGGTCCTACGAGCAGTACTTC. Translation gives CASSLTGQGSYEQYF.

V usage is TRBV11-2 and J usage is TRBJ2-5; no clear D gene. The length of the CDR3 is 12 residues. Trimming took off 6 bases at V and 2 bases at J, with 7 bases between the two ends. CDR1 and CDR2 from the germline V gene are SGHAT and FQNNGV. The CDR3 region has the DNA TGTGCCAGCAGGGGCTCGCAAGAGACCCAGTACTTC. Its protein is CASRGSQETQYF.

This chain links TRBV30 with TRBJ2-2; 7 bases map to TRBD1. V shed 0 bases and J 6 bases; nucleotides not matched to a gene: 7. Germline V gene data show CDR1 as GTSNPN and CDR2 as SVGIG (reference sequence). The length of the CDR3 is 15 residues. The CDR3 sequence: CAWSVMGQTAGELFF. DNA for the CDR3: TGTGCCTGGAGTGTAATGGGACAGACTGCCGGGGAGCTGTTTTTT.

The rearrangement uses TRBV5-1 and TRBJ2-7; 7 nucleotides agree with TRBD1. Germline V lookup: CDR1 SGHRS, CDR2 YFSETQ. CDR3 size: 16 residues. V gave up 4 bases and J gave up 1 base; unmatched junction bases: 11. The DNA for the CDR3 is TGCGCCAGCAGCCACCCCGAGGGGACAGCATCCTACGAGCAGTACTTC. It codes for CASSHPEGTASYEQYF. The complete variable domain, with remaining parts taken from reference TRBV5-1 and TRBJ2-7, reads KAGVTQTPRYLIKTRGQQVTLSCSPISGHRSVSWYQQTPGQGLQFLFEYFSETQRNKGNFPGRFSGRQFSNSRSEMNVSTLELGDSALYLCASSHPEGTASYEQYFGPGTRLTVT.

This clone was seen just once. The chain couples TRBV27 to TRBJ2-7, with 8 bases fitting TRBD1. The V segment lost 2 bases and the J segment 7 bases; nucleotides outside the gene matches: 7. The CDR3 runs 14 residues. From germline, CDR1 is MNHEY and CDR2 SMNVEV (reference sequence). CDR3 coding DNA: TGTGCCAGCAGTTTAACAGGGGGGCTGGGGGAGCAGTACTTC. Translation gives CASSLTGGLGEQYF.

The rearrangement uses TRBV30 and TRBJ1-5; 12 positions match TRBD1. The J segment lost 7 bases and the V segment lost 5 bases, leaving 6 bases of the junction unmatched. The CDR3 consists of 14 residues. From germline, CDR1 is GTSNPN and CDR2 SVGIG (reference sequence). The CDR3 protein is CAWAIGTGGQPQHF. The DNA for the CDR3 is TGTGCCTGGGCGATCGGGACAGGGGGCCAGCCCCAGCATTTT.

The CDR3 nucleotides read TGTGCCAGCAGTTACCGGGACAGGGGCTATGGCTACACCTTC. Encoded protein: CASSYRDRGYGYTF. J is TRBJ1-2 and V is TRBV6-5, with 10 nucleotides matching TRBD1. The CDR3 extends over 14 amino acids. Germline CDR1 and CDR2: MNHEY and SVGAGI. With 2 bases clipped from V and 4 bases from J, the junction kept 1 base outside the gene matches.

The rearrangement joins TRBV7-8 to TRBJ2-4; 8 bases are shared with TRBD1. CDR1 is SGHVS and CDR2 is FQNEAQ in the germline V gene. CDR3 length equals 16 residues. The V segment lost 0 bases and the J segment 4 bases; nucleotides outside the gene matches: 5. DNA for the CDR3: TGTGCCAGCAGCTTAGCCCCGACAGGGGAGAAAAACATTCAGTACTTC. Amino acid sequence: CASSLAPTGEKNIQYF.

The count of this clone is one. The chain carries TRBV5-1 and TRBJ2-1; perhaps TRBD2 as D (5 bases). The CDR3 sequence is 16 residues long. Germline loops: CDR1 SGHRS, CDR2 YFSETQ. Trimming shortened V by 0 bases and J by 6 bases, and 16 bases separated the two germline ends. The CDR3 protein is CASSLADSAGVNEQFF. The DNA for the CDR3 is TGCGCCAGCAGCTTGGCCGATAGCGCCGGGGTCAATGAGCAGTTCTTC.

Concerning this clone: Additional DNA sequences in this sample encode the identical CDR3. The CDR3 DNA reads as TGTGCCAGTAGTATCGGCGGTAGCAATCAGCCCCAGCATTTT. It is translated as CASSIGGSNQPQHF. The genes are TRBV19 and TRBJ1-5; D is ambiguous. Trimming took off 3 bases at V and 0 bases at J, with 6 bases between the two ends. The length of the CDR3 is 14 residues. The V gene's germline CDR1 is LNHDA and CDR2 SQIVND (reference sequence). The complete variable domain, with remaining parts taken from reference TRBV19 and TRBJ1-5, reads DGGITQSPKYLFRKEGQNVTLSCEQNLNHDAMYWYRQDPGQGLRLIYYSQIVNDFQKGDIAEGYSVSREKKESFPLTVTSAQKNPTAFYLCASSIGGSNQPQHFGDGTRLSIL.

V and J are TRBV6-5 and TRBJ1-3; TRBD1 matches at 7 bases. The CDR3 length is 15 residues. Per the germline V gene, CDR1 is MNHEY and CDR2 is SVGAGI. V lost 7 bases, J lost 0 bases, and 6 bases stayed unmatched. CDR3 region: CASTPTGSSGNTIYF. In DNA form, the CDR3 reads TGTGCCAGCACCCCGACAGGGAGCTCTGGAAACACCATATATTTT.

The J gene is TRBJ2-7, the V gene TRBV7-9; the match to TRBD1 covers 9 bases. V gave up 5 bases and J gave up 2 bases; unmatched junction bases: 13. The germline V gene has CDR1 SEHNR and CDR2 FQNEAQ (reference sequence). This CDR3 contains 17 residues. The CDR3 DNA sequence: TGTGCCAGCAGCAACCTCTTCGACAGGGGGAAAACCTACGAGCAGTACTTC. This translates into CASSNLFDRGKTYEQYF.

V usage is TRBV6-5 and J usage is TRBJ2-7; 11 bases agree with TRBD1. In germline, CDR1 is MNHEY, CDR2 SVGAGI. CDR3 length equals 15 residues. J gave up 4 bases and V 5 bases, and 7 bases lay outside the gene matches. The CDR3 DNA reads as TGTGCCAGCAGTAAACCGGACAGGGGGCTGTACGAGCAGTACTTC. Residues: CASSKPDRGLYEQYF.